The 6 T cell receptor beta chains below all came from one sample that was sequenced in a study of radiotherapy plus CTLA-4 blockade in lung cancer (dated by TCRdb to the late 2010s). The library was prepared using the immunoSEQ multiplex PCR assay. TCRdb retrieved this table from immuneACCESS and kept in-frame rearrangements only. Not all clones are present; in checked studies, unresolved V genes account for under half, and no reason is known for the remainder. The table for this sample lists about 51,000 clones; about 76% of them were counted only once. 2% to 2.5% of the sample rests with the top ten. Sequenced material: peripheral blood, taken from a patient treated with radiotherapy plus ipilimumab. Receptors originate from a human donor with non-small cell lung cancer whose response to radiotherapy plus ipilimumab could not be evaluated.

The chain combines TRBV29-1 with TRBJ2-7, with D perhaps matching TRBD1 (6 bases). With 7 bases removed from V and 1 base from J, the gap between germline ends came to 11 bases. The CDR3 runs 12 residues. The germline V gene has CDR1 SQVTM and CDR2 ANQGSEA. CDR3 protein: CSGAQGSYEQYF. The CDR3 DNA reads TGCAGCGGGGCACAGGGATCCTACGAGCAGTACTTC.

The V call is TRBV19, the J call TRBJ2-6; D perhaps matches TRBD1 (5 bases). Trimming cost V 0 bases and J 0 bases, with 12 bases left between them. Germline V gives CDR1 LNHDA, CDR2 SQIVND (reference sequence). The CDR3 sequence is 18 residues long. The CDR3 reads CASSIDRVYSSGANVLTF. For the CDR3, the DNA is TGTGCCAGTAGTATAGACAGGGTTTATAGCTCTGGGGCCAACGTCCTGACTTTC.

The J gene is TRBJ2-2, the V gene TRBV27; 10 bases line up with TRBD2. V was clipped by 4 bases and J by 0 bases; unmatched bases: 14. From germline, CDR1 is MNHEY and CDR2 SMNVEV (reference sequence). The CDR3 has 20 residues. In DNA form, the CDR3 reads TGTGCCAGCAGTTCCGGTCTAGCGGGGGCACCTTGGTCGAACACCGGGGAGCTGTTTTTT. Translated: CASSSGLAGAPWSNTGELFF.

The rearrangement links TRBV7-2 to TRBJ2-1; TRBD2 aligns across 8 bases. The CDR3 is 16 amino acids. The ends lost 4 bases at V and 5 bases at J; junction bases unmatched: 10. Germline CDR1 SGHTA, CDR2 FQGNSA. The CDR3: CASSSLSGSRDNEQFF. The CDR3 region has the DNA TGTGCCAGCAGCTCCTTAAGCGGGAGTCGCGACAATGAGCAGTTCTTC.

This CDR3 is CASSPRTGATGELFF. In DNA, the CDR3 is TGCGCCAGCAGCCCAAGGACAGGGGCAACCGGGGAGCTGTTTTTT. V gene TRBV5-1 combines with J gene TRBJ2-2; TRBD1 matches at 9 bases. The CDR3 consists of 15 residues. Germline V gene lookup returns CDR1 SGHRS and CDR2 YFSETQ. Losses at the gene ends were 4 bases for V and 5 bases for J; bases not matched to a gene: 6.

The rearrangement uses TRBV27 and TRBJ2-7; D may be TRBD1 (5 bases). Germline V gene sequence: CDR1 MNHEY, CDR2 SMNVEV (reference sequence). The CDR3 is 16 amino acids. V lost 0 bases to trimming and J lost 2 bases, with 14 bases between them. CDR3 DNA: TGTGCCAGCAGTTTATCCTTTTCAGGGTACCCCTACGAGCAGTACTTC. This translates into CASSLSFSGYPYEQYF.